This record covers a single T cell receptor (beta chain). This sample is drawn from a study of T-cell reconstitution after alpha-beta-depleted transplantation in children. The trim removed 4 bases at V and 8 bases at J, leaving 8 bases unmatched. CDR3 length: 14 amino acids. CDR1 MGHRA and CDR2 YSYEKL come from the germline V gene. Unique molecular identifiers were used in preparing the TCRbeta library. TCRdb re-called the PCR reads with MiXCR, one entry per CDR3 protein. The table lists 360,000 or so distinct CDR3 sequences, over 20% of them singletons. Sequences were derived from PBMCs from the stem cell graft donor, sampled from the stem cell graft. The sequence came from a human donor who donated a stem cell graft to a child with acute myeloid leukemia. The chain links TRBV4-1 to TRBJ2-1; 7 bases are a match to TRBD2. The DNA of the CDR3 is TGCGCCAGCAGCCGTGAGGGAGGGCCGCATGAGCAGTTCTTC. This sequence encodes CASSREGGPHEQFF.